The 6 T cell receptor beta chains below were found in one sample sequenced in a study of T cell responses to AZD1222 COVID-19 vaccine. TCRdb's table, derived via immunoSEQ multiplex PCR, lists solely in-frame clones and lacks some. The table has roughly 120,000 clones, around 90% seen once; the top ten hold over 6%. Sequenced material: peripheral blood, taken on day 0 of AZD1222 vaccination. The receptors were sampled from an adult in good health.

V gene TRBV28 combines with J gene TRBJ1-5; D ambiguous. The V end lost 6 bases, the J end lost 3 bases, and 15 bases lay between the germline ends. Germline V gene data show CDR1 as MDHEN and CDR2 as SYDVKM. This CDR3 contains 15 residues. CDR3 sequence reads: CASSPGGRNNQPQHF. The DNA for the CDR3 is TGTGCCAGCAGCCCTGGAGGGAGAAACAATCAGCCCCAGCATTTT.

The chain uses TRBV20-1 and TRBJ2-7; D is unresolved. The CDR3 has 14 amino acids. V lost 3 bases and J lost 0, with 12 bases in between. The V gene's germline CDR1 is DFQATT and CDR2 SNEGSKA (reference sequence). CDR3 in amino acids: CSASKGASSYEQYF. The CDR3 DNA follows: TGCAGTGCTAGTAAGGGCGCTAGCTCCTACGAGCAGTACTTC.

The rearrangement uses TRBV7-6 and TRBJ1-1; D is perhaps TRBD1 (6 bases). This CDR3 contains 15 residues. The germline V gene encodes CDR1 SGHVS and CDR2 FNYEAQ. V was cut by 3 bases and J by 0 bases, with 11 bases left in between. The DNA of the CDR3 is TGTGCCAGCAGCTTGGGGGGCCACATGAACACTGAAGCTTTCTTT. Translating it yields CASSLGGHMNTEAFF.

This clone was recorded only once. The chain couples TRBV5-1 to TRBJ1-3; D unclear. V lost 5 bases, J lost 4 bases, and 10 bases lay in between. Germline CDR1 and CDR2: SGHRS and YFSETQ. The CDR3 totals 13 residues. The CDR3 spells CASRSDVGNTIYF. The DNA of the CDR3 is TGCGCCAGCAGATCGGACGTCGGAAACACCATATATTTT.

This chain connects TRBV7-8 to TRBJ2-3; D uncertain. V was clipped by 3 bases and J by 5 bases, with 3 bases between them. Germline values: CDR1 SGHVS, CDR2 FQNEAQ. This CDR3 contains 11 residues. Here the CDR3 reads CASSFLDTQYF. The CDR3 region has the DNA TGTGCCAGCAGCTTTTTAGATACGCAGTATTTT.

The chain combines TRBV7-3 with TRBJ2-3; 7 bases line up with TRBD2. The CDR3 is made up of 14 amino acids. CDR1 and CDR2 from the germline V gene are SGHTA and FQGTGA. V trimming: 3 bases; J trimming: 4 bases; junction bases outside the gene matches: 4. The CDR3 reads CASSFRGGSDTQYF. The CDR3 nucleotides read TGTGCCAGCAGCTTTCGCGGGGGTTCAGATACGCAGTATTTT. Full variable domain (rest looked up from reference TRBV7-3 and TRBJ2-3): GAGVSQTPSNKVTEKGKYVELRCDPISGHTALYWYRQSLGQGPEFLIYFQGTGAADDSGLPNDRFFAVRPEGSVSTLKIQRTERGDSAVYLCASSFRGGSDTQYFGPGTRLTVL.